The 32 T cell receptor beta chains given below trace back to one sample, sequenced in a study of T-cell memory formation after mild COVID-19. TCRdb re-derived calls from the 5' RACE reads in MiXCR, one entry per CDR3 protein. The table has roughly 240,000 distinct CDR3 sequences, just over 15% seen once; the top ten hold 2.1%. The sequenced material came from PBMCs or a T cell subset sorted from them (not recorded which). The source of these receptors is an adult woman who had mild COVID-19 (a few samples of this study predate the infection). Cell type and time point are not known.

The chain is built from TRBV7-2 and TRBJ1-4; weak D call: TRBD1 (5 bases). Germline CDR1 reads SGHTA; CDR2 reads FQGNSA. The CDR3 covers 14 residues. With 3 bases removed from V and 7 bases from J, the gap between germline ends came to 12 bases. DNA of the CDR3: TGTGCCAGCAGCTTTCCAGGGCCCACTGAAAAACTGTTTTTT. Protein: CASSFPGPTEKLFF.

This clonotype has a handful of counts. The chain is built from TRBV5-6 and TRBJ1-2; D call uncertain. V was cut by 0 bases and J by 6 bases, with 9 bases left in between. The CDR3 is made up of 13 amino acids. Germline CDR1 reads SGHDT; CDR2 reads YYEEEE. CDR3 DNA: TGTGCCAGCAGCTTGGACGTTGAACATGGCTACACCTTC. It yields the protein CASSLDVEHGYTF.

The chain uses TRBV18 and TRBJ1-1; D is undetermined. Germline V gene data show CDR1 as KGHSH and CDR2 as LQKENI. The CDR3 consists of 13 residues. V dropped 2 bases and J dropped 2 bases, with 6 bases sitting between them. The CDR3 region has the DNA TGTGCCAGCTCACCAGATATAAACACTGAAGCTTTCTTT. This sequence encodes CASSPDINTEAFF.

This chain connects TRBV4-1 to TRBJ1-2; no reliable D call. V was clipped by 7 bases and J by 2 bases, with 17 bases between them. The CDR3 runs to 15 residues. Per germline, CDR1 MGHRA and CDR2 YSYEKL. CDR3 in DNA: TGCGCCAGCACCGCGACCGCGGCGCTGAACTATGGCTACACCTTC. Amino acids: CASTATAALNYGYTF.

This clonotype was observed a few times. This chain links TRBV5-1 with TRBJ2-7; 11 nucleotides align to TRBD2. The CDR3 has 22 residues. In germline, CDR1 is SGHRS, CDR2 YFSETQ. V lost 0 bases, J lost 2 bases, and 22 bases stayed unmatched. CDR3 residues: CASSLGGPGTSGLPFNAYEQYF. The CDR3 DNA reads TGCGCCAGCAGCTTGGGCGGGCCGGGGACTAGCGGTCTTCCTTTTAATGCCTACGAGCAGTACTTC.

The chain combines TRBV30 with TRBJ2-1, with D uncertain. CDR3 size: 14 residues. In germline, CDR1 is GTSNPN, CDR2 SVGIG (reference sequence). Trimming cost V 0 bases and J 12 bases, with 18 bases left between them. CDR3: CAWSVGLPAAVQFF. The CDR3 bases are TGTGCCTGGAGTGTAGGGCTCCCTGCCGCGGTGCAGTTCTTC.

This clonotype was seen repeatedly, ten times or more. The chain uses TRBV7-3 and TRBJ1-2, with D maybe TRBD1 (5 bases). This CDR3 contains 13 residues. Trimming stripped 5 bases from V and 8 bases from J, with 15 bases between. Germline CDR1 is SGHTA and CDR2 is FQGTGA. CDR3 sequence (DNA): TGTGCCAGCAGCCCCGAAGGCCGGGGGGGCTACACCTTC. It yields the protein CASSPEGRGGYTF.

This clonotype was picked up many times. V gene TRBV20-1 combines with J gene TRBJ1-1, with unresolved D. This CDR3 contains 13 residues. Looked up from germline, CDR1 is DFQATT and CDR2 is SNEGSKA (reference sequence). V dropped 2 bases and J dropped 11 bases, with 18 bases sitting between them. The DNA for the CDR3 is TGCAGTGCTAGAATAACGGATCCGGGCGTCGCTTTCTTT. Encoded protein: CSARITDPGVAFF.

The sample holds one count of this clonotype. The chain has TRBV5-4 and TRBJ1-6; 7 nucleotides agree with TRBD1. Unmatched junction bases numbered 6, after V lost 0 bases and J lost 0 bases. Germline CDR1 and CDR2: SGHNT and YYREEE (reference sequence). The CDR3 is made up of 18 amino acids. This CDR3 is CASSLGWTGSSYNSPLHF. Here the CDR3 DNA reads TGTGCCAGCAGCTTGGGTTGGACAGGCAGCTCCTATAATTCACCCCTCCACTTT. The variable domain in full, with the rest retrieved from reference TRBV5-4 and TRBJ1-6, is ETGVTQSPTHLIKTRGQQVTLRCSSQSGHNTVSWYQQALGQGPQFIFQYYREEENGRGNFPPRFSGLQFPNYSSELNVNALELDDSALYLCASSLGWTGSSYNSPLHFGNGTRLTVT.

This clonotype was detected a few times. The chain is built from TRBV5-1 and TRBJ2-7; TRBD1 aligns across 7 bases. J lost 3 bases, V lost 4 bases, and 4 bases had no gene match. Germline lookup yields CDR1 SGHRS and CDR2 YFSETQ. The CDR3 has 13 amino acids. The CDR3 nucleotides read TGCGCCAGCAGCCCAGGGGGTCACTACGAGCAGTACTTC. Protein: CASSPGGHYEQYF.

V and J are TRBV20-1 and TRBJ1-2; 7 bases match TRBD1. The trim removed 2 bases at V and 0 bases at J, leaving 6 bases unmatched. The CDR3 is 15 amino acids. Germline CDR1 reads DFQATT; CDR2 reads SNEGSKA (reference sequence). The CDR3 sequence is CSARIRDRTNYGYTF. For the CDR3, the DNA is TGCAGTGCTAGAATCCGGGACAGAACTAACTATGGCTACACCTTC.

Only a few counts were recorded for this clonotype. The chain combines TRBV7-8 with TRBJ2-2; TRBD2 matches at 10 bases. The germline CDR1 and CDR2 sequences are SGHVS and FQNEAQ. This CDR3 region has 18 residues. V shed 3 bases and J 8 bases; nucleotides not matched to a gene: 15. CDR3 bases: TGTGCCAGCAGCTTTTACCCCCGGACTAGCGGAGTGAGGGGGGAGCTGTTTTTT. Its protein product is CASSFYPRTSGVRGELFF.

This clonotype has more than one count but fewer than ten. V usage is TRBV5-1 and J usage is TRBJ1-1, with D hard to call. The germline V gene has CDR1 SGHRS and CDR2 YFSETQ. The CDR3 extends over 15 amino acids. Deletions cut 4 bases from V and 5 bases from J, with 18 bases between. The CDR3: CASSTRRGNSTEAFF. The CDR3, as DNA: TGCGCCAGCAGCACTAGGAGAGGGAACAGTACTGAAGCTTTCTTT.

The chain uses TRBV12-3 or TRBV12-4 and TRBJ2-7; 14 bases map to TRBD2. This CDR3 spans 19 amino acids. With V trimmed by 5 bases and J by 7 bases, 19 bases remained unmatched. This CDR3 reads CASSRLSSSGLAGVGEQYF. Written as DNA, the CDR3 is TGTGCCAGCAGTCGCCTTTCCAGTTCGGGACTAGCGGGAGTAGGTGAGCAGTACTTC.

This chain links TRBV12-3 or TRBV12-4 with TRBJ1-2, with 8 bases lining up with TRBD1. CDR3 length equals 14 residues. After removal of 5 bases from V and 10 bases from J, the junction contained 12 bases not matched to a gene. The CDR3 loop reads CASSRQGFLVDYTF. CDR3 DNA sequence: TGTGCCAGCAGTCGACAGGGGTTTCTAGTTGACTACACCTTC.

This clonotype has only a few counts. The chain recombines TRBV12-3 or TRBV12-4 with TRBJ2-3, with a weak D call TRBD2 (7 bases). The germline V and J ends were trimmed by 7 bases and 6 bases, with 20 bases remaining between them. The CDR3 contains 15 residues. CDR3 residues: CASNQGRGWSDTQYF. CDR3 DNA sequence: TGTGCCAGCAACCAGGGGAGGGGCTGGTCCGATACGCAGTATTTT.

The V call is TRBV6-7, the J call TRBJ2-3, with 11 bases that match TRBD2. TRBV6-7 is filed as an ORF, its function uncertain. The CDR3 runs to 19 residues. V was pared by 0 bases and J by 0 bases, with 8 bases of the junction left unmatched. In DNA, the CDR3 is TGTGCCAGCAGTTACTCCCGGACTAGCGGGTCACCTAGCACAGATACGCAGTATTTT. Translating gives CASSYSRTSGSPSTDTQYF.

Only a few counts were recorded for this clonotype. V usage is TRBV5-1 and J usage is TRBJ2-7, with 8 bases fitting TRBD2. Germline V gene lookup returns CDR1 SGHRS and CDR2 YFSETQ. The CDR3 contains 16 residues. V trimming: 5 bases; J trimming: 3 bases; junction bases outside the gene matches: 13. The CDR3 nucleotides are TGCGCCAGCAGGGGTAGCGGGAACCCCCTTCACTACGAGCAGTACTTC. As protein: CASRGSGNPLHYEQYF.

This clonotype was observed a handful of times. This chain links TRBV20-1 with TRBJ1-4; tentative D call: TRBD1 (6 bases). Per germline, CDR1 DFQATT and CDR2 SNEGSKA (reference sequence). Trimming removed 3 bases from V and 5 bases from J, with 10 bases in between. This CDR3 is built from 13 residues. CDR3: CSASGTGNEKLFF. Here the CDR3 DNA reads TGCAGTGCTAGCGGCACAGGGAATGAAAAACTGTTTTTT.

This clonotype was counted between two and nine times. V and J are TRBV7-8 and TRBJ1-3; weak D call: TRBD1 (6 bases). With 2 bases removed from V and 4 bases from J, the gap between germline ends came to 9 bases. Germline V lookup: CDR1 SGHVS, CDR2 FQNEAQ. This CDR3 spans 14 amino acids. The CDR3 loop is CASSLTQGGNTIYF. CDR3 in DNA: TGTGCCAGCAGCTTAACGCAGGGGGGAAACACCATATATTTT.

The DNA of the CDR3 is TGTGCCAGCAGCTACGACAGAATGAACACTGAAGCTTTCTTT. Protein product: CASSYDRMNTEAFF. The rearrangement links TRBV5-8 to TRBJ1-1, with TRBD1 as a possible D gene (5 bases). The CDR3 spans 14 residues. Germline V gene sequence: CDR1 SGHTS, CDR2 YDEGEE. Trimming shortened V by 3 bases and J by 0 bases, and 9 bases separated the two germline ends. Full variable domain (missing parts from reference TRBV5-8 and TRBJ1-1): EAGVTQSPTHLIKTRGQQATLRCSPISGHTSVYWYQQALGLGLQFLLWYDEGEERNRGNFPPRFSGRQFPNYSSELNVNALELEDSALYLCASSYDRMNTEAFFGQGTRLTVV.

The chain has TRBV7-9 and TRBJ2-3; D assignment may be TRBD1 or TRBD2 (5 bases each). Looked up from germline, CDR1 is SEHNR and CDR2 is FQNEAQ (reference sequence). The V gene lost 1 base and the J gene lost 1 base, with 6 bases spanning the gap. This CDR3 has 14 amino acids. The CDR3 sequence is CASSLGDGTDTQYF. The CDR3, as DNA: TGTGCCAGCAGCTTAGGGGACGGCACAGATACGCAGTATTTT.

This clonotype was observed many times. This chain joins TRBV7-2 and TRBJ2-7; 10 nucleotides align to TRBD2. Germline V gene lookup returns CDR1 SGHTA and CDR2 FQGNSA. The CDR3 sequence is 15 residues long. V lost 5 bases, J lost 1 base, and 5 bases stayed unmatched. The CDR3 protein is CASSQGLALSYEQYF. As DNA, the CDR3 is TGTGCCAGCAGCCAGGGACTAGCGCTTTCCTACGAGCAGTACTTC.

This clonotype was detected a few times. The chain carries TRBV19 and TRBJ1-2; D ambiguous. CDR3 length: 14 amino acids. Between the trimmed V and J ends, which lost 5 bases and 6 bases, there was a span of 16 bases. Germline CDR1 reads LNHDA; CDR2 reads SQIVND (reference sequence). This CDR3 reads CASSERAGVDGYTF. Written as DNA, the CDR3 is TGTGCCAGTAGTGAGCGGGCCGGGGTCGATGGCTACACCTTC. Based on the CDR3 plus reference TRBV19 and TRBJ1-2, the full variable domain is DGGITQSPKYLFRKEGQNVTLSCEQNLNHDAMYWYRQDPGQGLRLIYYSQIVNDFQKGDIAEGYSVSREKKESFPLTVTSAQKNPTAFYLCASSERAGVDGYTFGSGTRLTVV.

The chain couples TRBV20-1 to TRBJ2-7, with a tentative D call TRBD2 (6 bases). The V gene's germline CDR1 is DFQATT and CDR2 SNEGSKA (reference sequence). The CDR3 extends over 12 amino acids. The CDR3 here is CSAGPTTYEQYF. DNA for the CDR3: TGCAGCGCGGGGCCTACTACCTACGAGCAGTACTTC.

The sample holds a few counts of this clonotype. The chain is built from TRBV5-5 and TRBJ1-5, with unresolved D. CDR3 length equals 17 residues. CDR1 is SGHKS, CDR2 YYEKEE, per germline (reference sequence). Deletions cut 3 bases from V and 4 bases from J, with 20 bases between. CDR3 amino acids: CASSSLYDKPVNQPQHF. The CDR3 DNA reads as TGTGCCAGCAGCTCACTCTATGACAAGCCCGTTAATCAGCCCCAGCATTTT.

Only a few counts were recorded for this clonotype. This rearrangement joins TRBV18 to TRBJ1-1; D is unclear. V lost 2 bases to trimming and J lost 7 bases, with 14 bases between them. The CDR3 extends over 14 amino acids. The germline gives CDR1 KGHSH, CDR2 LQKENI. CDR3 DNA: TGTGCCAGCTCACCAACGGCCTCAATCGGTGAAGCTTTCTTT. Protein sequence: CASSPTASIGEAFF.

This clonotype was observed a handful of times. The V and J genes are TRBV19 and TRBJ2-7, with D possibly TRBD2 on 5 matching bases. V was trimmed by 2 bases and J by 5 bases, leaving 16 bases between them. The germline CDR1 and CDR2 sequences are LNHDA and SQIVND (reference sequence). The CDR3 extends over 15 amino acids. CDR3 residues: CASSITSRGYHEQYF. The CDR3, as DNA: TGTGCCAGTAGTATAACGTCCCGGGGATACCACGAGCAGTACTTC.

Only a few counts were recorded for this clonotype. V is TRBV6-5 and J is TRBJ1-5, with TRBD1 identical over 11 bases. Germline CDR1 is MNHEY and CDR2 is SVGAGI. The junction had 7 bases not matched to a gene; V was cut back by 6 bases and J by 6 bases. The CDR3 contains 15 residues. This CDR3 is CASSSDRGRGQPQHF. CDR3 in DNA: TGTGCCAGCAGCTCGGACAGGGGGCGAGGTCAGCCCCAGCATTTT.

There are a few counts of this clonotype. This chain connects TRBV5-1 to TRBJ2-3, with 8 bases identical to TRBD2. V shed 7 bases, J shed 5 bases, and the junction held 6 bases outside the gene matches. The CDR3 runs 13 residues. Germline CDR1 is SGHRS and CDR2 is YFSETQ. The CDR3 loop reads CASRRGGVDTQYF. Written as DNA, the CDR3 is TGCGCCAGCCGCCGGGGGGGAGTAGATACGCAGTATTTT. The full variable domain, completed using reference TRBV5-1 and TRBJ2-3, is KAGVTQTPRYLIKTRGQQVTLSCSPISGHRSVSWYQQTPGQGLQFLFEYFSETQRNKGNFPGRFSGRQFSNSRSEMNVSTLELGDSALYLCASRRGGVDTQYFGPGTRLTVL.

This clonotype was counted between two and nine times. V and J are TRBV20-1 and TRBJ1-1; 7 bases are shared with TRBD1. Germline CDR1 reads DFQATT; CDR2 reads SNEGSKA (reference sequence). Losses at the gene ends were 7 bases for V and 1 base for J; bases not matched to a gene: 6. This CDR3 has 13 residues. The CDR3 DNA reads as TGCAGTGTTGCACAGGGGAAGAACACTGAAGCTTTCTTT. Translated, it gives CSVAQGKNTEAFF.

Only a few counts were recorded for this clonotype. The genes are TRBV6-1 and TRBJ2-3; the D gene is possibly TRBD2 (6 bases). V gave up 8 bases and J gave up 2 bases, with 14 bases separating them. In germline, CDR1 is MNHNS, CDR2 SASEGT. The CDR3 is made up of 14 amino acids. CDR3 in amino acids: CASGRRGVTDTQYF. CDR3 in DNA: TGTGCCAGCGGGCGGCGGGGTGTCACAGATACGCAGTATTTT.